The 3 T cell receptor beta chains below come from one sample, sequenced in a study of T cells in Graves' hyperthyroidism and ophthalmopathy (dated by TCRdb to between 2018 and 2021). Receptor libraries were prepared by multiplex PCR. The instrument was an Illumina HiSeq 2000. Amplification of TCR beta CDR3 regions was carried out from RNA transcripts. The TCR CDR3 was subjected to a first round of RT-PCR using the HTBI primer set and the Qiagen OneStep RT-PCR kit. The public reads were reanalyzed by TCRdb: fastp trimming at Q25, MiXCR alignment, in-frame beta chains only. Duplicate CDR3 protein sequences are folded into a single record with the most common DNA and genes. The sample table contains some 550,000 distinct CDR3 sequences; only one count was recorded for 16% of them. The top ten clonotypes cover 3% to 4% of the sample. Sequences were obtained from blood. The receptors were gathered from a woman in her thirties or forties with Graves' ophthalmopathy.

V gene TRBV19 combines with J gene TRBJ2-2, with TRBD2 matching 9 bases. The CDR3 totals 15 residues. The ends lost 9 bases at V and 7 bases at J; junction bases unmatched: 12. Germline CDR1 LNHDA, CDR2 SQIVND (reference sequence). The CDR3 sequence is CASLRGGGFGGELFF. The CDR3 DNA follows: TGTGCCAGCCTCCGCGGGGGGGGGTTCGGCGGGGAGCTGTTTTTT. Complete variable domain (other parts from reference TRBV19 and TRBJ2-2): DGGITQSPKYLFRKEGQNVTLSCEQNLNHDAMYWYRQDPGQGLRLIYYSQIVNDFQKGDIAEGYSVSREKKESFPLTVTSAQKNPTAFYLCASLRGGGFGGELFFGEGSRLTVL.

This clonotype was observed at least ten times. This rearrangement joins TRBV6-1 to TRBJ1-1; 7 bases map to TRBD1. Trimming at V came to 8 bases and at J to 5 bases, leaving 8 bases not matched to a gene. The CDR3 is made up of 13 amino acids. Germline-derived CDR1 and CDR2 are MNHNS and SASEGT. CDR3 in amino acids: CASLYRGGTEAFF. DNA of the CDR3: TGTGCCAGCTTATACAGGGGAGGAACTGAAGCTTTCTTT.

Comment on this clonotype: A much larger clone lies one base from this, so it may be a read error. This chain links TRBV28 with TRBJ2-5; D perhaps matches TRBD2 (5 bases). The V gene's germline CDR1 is MDHEN and CDR2 SYDVKM. The CDR3 has 15 amino acids. The CDR3 DNA reads as TGTGCCAGCAGTTTATTGGCGGAGGAGCAAGAGGCCCAGTACTTC. Protein product: CASSLLAEEQEAQYF.